The count of the clone carrying this T cell receptor beta chain is one. The antigen is undetermined. This record comes from a study of shared clonotypes between healthy human individuals. CD8 cells classed as naive were CD45RO-negative and positively selected for CCR7, excluding terminally differentiated effector memory CD45RA+ cells. Recent vaccinations or acute infections were absent in the healthy HIV-negative adult donors. Clones were read by immunoSEQ multiplex PCR, and TCRdb kept only the in-frame ones, dropping some. The sample consists of under 2,000,000 clones, approximately 95% of them appearing once. Notes on the study in general: Estimated richness was generally greater in naive than memory subsets. Clonotypes shared by all four sorted-subset donors had higher generation probabilities than non-shared clonotypes. The donor pool, a small one, limited the genetic and exposure-history diversity represented.

Sequencing was performed on naive CD8+ T cells sorted from blood. This TCR came from a young man in good health.

DNA for the CDR3: TGCGCCAGCAGCCAAGCGACGGGACTTGGGGAAAAACTGTTTTTT. Its translation: CASSQATGLGEKLFF. The chain carries TRBV4-1 and TRBJ1-4; maybe TRBD1 (5 bases). Germline CDR1 is MGHRA and CDR2 is YSYEKL. The CDR3 runs to 15 residues. V dropped 1 base and J dropped 8 bases, with 14 bases sitting between them.